A selection of T cell receptor beta chains follows, all from one sample in a study of blood T cell repertoires in COVID-19. Assay used: immunoSEQ multiplex PCR; TCRdb lists only in-frame clones, some missing. There are some 170,000 clones in the sample; roughly 87% occur only once, and 1% to 1.5% lies in the top ten. Sequences were obtained from PBMCs or T cells enriched from blood (not recorded which). The receptors were sampled from a human donor with acute COVID-19. The donor label of this sample is uncertain. CDR3s include the opening cysteine and the closing phenylalanine or tryptophan. A D gene is named only where the DNA matches it firmly. Size is omitted from some rows. Given values are once, few, many or a class for expanded clones.

J	V	D	size	DNA	CDR3
TRBJ1-3	TRBV5-6	.	.	TGTGCCAGCAGCCCGGGTAGCGGAAACACCATATATTTT	CASSPGSGNTIYF
TRBJ2-3	TRBV30	TRBD1	.	TGTGCCTGGAGTGGGGGACAGGGGGATGGAGATACGCAGTATTTT	CAWSGGQGDGDTQYF
TRBJ2-3	TRBV3-1/TRBV3-2	TRBD2	.	TGTGCCAGCAGGGTGAGCGGGGGGGCTGATACGCAGTATTTT	CASRVSGGADTQYF
TRBJ2-5	TRBV5-5	TRBD1	.	TGTGCCAGCAGCCAACAGGGGAAAGAGACCCAGTACTTC	CASSQQGKETQYF
TRBJ1-1	TRBV7-6	TRBD1	.	TGTGCCAGCAGTCAAACAGGGGGAACTGAAGCTTTCTTT	CASSQTGGTEAFF
TRBJ1-5	TRBV19	.	.	TGTGCCAGTGTGGACAGAGAGGATCAGCCCCAGCATTTT	CASVDREDQPQHF
TRBJ1-2	TRBV25-1	.	.	TGTGCCAGCAGTGTAGGGACACTGGACTATGGCTACACCTTC	CASSVGTLDYGYTF
TRBJ2-4	TRBV4-1	.	.	TGCGCCAGCAGCCAACTTTGGGGGGTAGCCAAAAACATTCAGTACTTC	CASSQLWGVAKNIQYF
TRBJ2-5	TRBV5-6	TRBD2	.	TGTGCCAGCAGCCCCGGGACTAGCGAAGAGACCCAGTACTTC	CASSPGTSEETQYF
TRBJ1-6	TRBV30	.	.	TGTGCCTGGTTCCCCCTCACTCACTATAATTCACCCCTCCACTTT	CAWFPLTHYNSPLHF
TRBJ1-3	TRBV3-1/TRBV3-2	.	.	TGTGCCAGCAGCCCGAACAGGGCTGGAAACACCATATATTTT	CASSPNRAGNTIYF
TRBJ1-6	TRBV18	TRBD1	.	TGTGCCAGCTCTGTGGGGGGACAGAATAATTCACCCCTCCACTTT	CASSVGGQNNSPLHF
TRBJ1-5	TRBV28	.	.	TGTGCCAGCAGTTACAGGGTGAAAGGGAATCAGCCCCAGCATTTT	CASSYRVKGNQPQHF
TRBJ1-5	TRBV25-1	TRBD1	.	TGTGCCAGCAGAAACCATCGACAGGGAAATCAGCCCCAGCATTTT	CASRNHRQGNQPQHF
TRBJ1-6	TRBV6-6	.	.	TGTGCCACCCGGCAGGGTTCCTATAATTCACCCCTCCACTTT	CATRQGSYNSPLHF
TRBJ1-2	TRBV5-6	.	once	TGTGCCAGCAGCTTGGTAACACAGCCCAACTATGGCTACACCTTC	CASSLVTQPNYGYTF
TRBJ1-1	TRBV19	.	.	TGTGCCAGTAGTATCTCCAGGGTGGCCAGTGAAGCTTTCTTT	CASSISRVASEAFF
TRBJ1-5	TRBV4-2	.	.	TGTGCCAGCAGCCATGACCAAACAGGGTCAGCCCAGCATTTT	CASSHDQTGSAQHF
TRBJ1-6	TRBV2	.	.	TGTGCCAGCAGGCCCAGGGGATACAATAATTCACCCCTCCACTTT	CASRPRGYNNSPLHF
TRBJ2-2	TRBV24-1	.	.	TGTGCCACCAGTGATTCACAGCATTGGAACACCGGGGAGCTGTTTTTT	CATSDSQHWNTGELFF
TRBJ1-4	TRBV6-1	TRBD1	.	TGTGCCAGCAGTGAAAGGGCAGGGGGCGTCGGTGAAAAACTGTTTTTT	CASSERAGGVGEKLFF
TRBJ1-1	TRBV5-4	.	.	TGTGCCAGCAGCTTGGACCCACAGGGTCGAAACACTGAAGCTTTCTTT	CASSLDPQGRNTEAFF
TRBJ2-3	TRBV9	.	.	TGTGCCAGCAGCGAGACTAGCACAGATACGCAGTATTTT	CASSETSTDTQYF
TRBJ1-2	TRBV4-3	.	.	TGCGCCAGCAGCCAAGATAGCCGGGGATCGGGGGGCTACACCTTC	CASSQDSRGSGGYTF
TRBJ2-1	TRBV4-1	TRBD1	once	TGCGCCAGCAGCCAGACAGGGAATGAGCAGTTCTTC	CASSQTGNEQFF
TRBJ2-7	TRBV30	.	.	TGTGCCTGGAGTGTACGGCCAGGGGAGCAGTACTTC	CAWSVRPGEQYF
TRBJ1-2	TRBV7-9	.	.	TGTGCCAGCAGCTTAAGCGACGACAGACAGGCGATCTATGGCTACACCTTC	CASSLSDDRQAIYGYTF
TRBJ1-5	TRBV28	TRBD1	.	TGTGCCAGCAGCAAGGTTGGACAGGGGAATCAGCCCCAGCATTTT	CASSKVGQGNQPQHF
TRBJ2-1	TRBV11-2	TRBD2	.	TGTGCCAGCAGCTTAGATAGTTGGGGACTAGCGACTCCTGAGCAGTTCTTC	CASSLDSWGLATPEQFF
TRBJ1-2	TRBV3-1/TRBV3-2	TRBD1	.	TGTGCCAGCAGCCAATACCTCAGTACAGGGGTACCTAACTATGGCTACACCTTC	CASSQYLSTGVPNYGYTF
TRBJ2-7	TRBV29-1	.	.	TGCAGCTCTCGGGACAACTACGAGCAGTACTTC	CSSRDNYEQYF
TRBJ1-6	TRBV6-5	TRBD1	.	TGTGCCAGCAGTTCGACAGGGGGCTCCTATAATTCACCCCTCCACTTT	CASSSTGGSYNSPLHF
TRBJ2-2	TRBV2	.	.	TGTGCCACCCAAGCGGTGGGCCTCACCGGGGAGCTGTTTTTT	CATQAVGLTGELFF
TRBJ2-3	TRBV7-9	.	.	TGTGCCAGCAGCCCTCGGGTGGAATCAGATACGCAGTATTTT	CASSPRVESDTQYF
TRBJ2-1	TRBV7-2	.	few	TGTGCCAGCAGCTTAGGTAGCCTAACCTACAATGAGCAGTTCTTC	CASSLGSLTYNEQFF
TRBJ1-2	TRBV7-2	.	.	TGTGCCAGCAGCTTCGATGGGGCAGAGGGCTACACCTTC	CASSFDGAEGYTF
TRBJ2-7	TRBV24-1	TRBD2	.	TGTGCCACCAGTGATTTGAGGGGGCGAGGACAGGGAACTAGCGGGGGGGCACACGAGCAGTACTTC	CATSDLRGRGQGTSGGAHEQYF
TRBJ2-7	TRBV5-4	.	.	TGTGCCAGCAGCGGGGCAGCAGGGGCCTCCTCCTCCTACGAGCAGTACTTC	CASSGAAGASSSYEQYF
TRBJ2-1	TRBV3-1/TRBV3-2	.	.	TGTGCCAGCAGCCCCGACACCATCAGGTATAATGAGCAGTTCTTC	CASSPDTIRYNEQFF
TRBJ2-2	TRBV30	.	.	TGTGCCTGGAGTGTTCTAATGAACACCGGGGAGCTGTTTTTT	CAWSVLMNTGELFF